Presented here are 28 T cell receptor beta chains from one specimen sequenced in a study of shared clonotypes between healthy human individuals. Libraries were prepared by immunoSEQ multiplex PCR; TCRdb keeps only in-frame clonotypes and omits some of them. Seen here are approximately 1.4 million clones, 95% to 99% observed once, and the top ten hold approximately 0.45%. The sample comprised naive CD4+ T cells sorted from blood. Indicated subset: CD45RA+ positively selected. Receptors originate from a man aged 30 to 45 in good health.

The rearrangement links TRBV4-1 to TRBJ1-3, with D perhaps matching TRBD1 (5 bases). V lost 2 bases to trimming and J lost 6 bases, with 20 bases between them. CDR3 size: 17 residues. Germline V lookup: CDR1 MGHRA, CDR2 YSYEKL. The CDR3, as DNA: TGCGCCAGCAGCCAAACCGATCACCCAGGGAGTAAAAACACCATATATTTT. This gives the protein CASSQTDHPGSKNTIYF.

The gene calls are TRBV15 and TRBJ1-1; no reliable D call. Trimming removed 0 bases from V and 7 bases from J, with 3 bases in between. Germline CDR1 reads LNHNV; CDR2 reads YYDKDF (reference sequence). The CDR3 is 11 amino acids. The CDR3 bases are TGTGCCACCAGCAGAGATTATGAAGCTTTCTTT. Protein sequence: CATSRDYEAFF.

Points on this clone: Other DNA sequences in the sample encode the same CDR3. The chain employs TRBV6-5 and TRBJ2-7; 11 bases map to TRBD1. The V gene's germline CDR1 is MNHEY and CDR2 SVGAGI. Losses at the gene ends were 0 bases for V and 4 bases for J; bases not matched to a gene: 2. This CDR3 comprises 15 residues. This chain's CDR3 is CASSYSRDRGYEQYF. The DNA of the CDR3 is TGTGCCAGCAGTTACTCCCGGGACAGGGGGTACGAGCAGTACTTC.

The genes are TRBV7-9 and TRBJ1-5; TRBD1 is a possible D gene (5 bases). V lost 8 bases and J lost 5, with 13 bases in between. The germline gives CDR1 SEHNR, CDR2 FQNEAQ (reference sequence). This CDR3 spans 13 amino acids. This CDR3 is CASCKGFDQPQHF. DNA of the CDR3: TGTGCCAGCTGCAAGGGGTTCGATCAGCCCCAGCATTTT.

The rearrangement links TRBV25-1 to TRBJ1-4; 7 nucleotides line up with TRBD1. CDR3 length equals 14 residues. Germline CDR1 and CDR2: MGHDK and SYGVNS. Losses at the gene ends were 4 bases for V and 12 bases for J; bases not matched to a gene: 11. The CDR3 here is CASSALRQGEELFF. CDR3 nucleotides: TGTGCCAGCAGTGCCCTCAGACAGGGCGAGGAACTGTTTTTT.

This chain connects TRBV7-6 to TRBJ2-2; TRBD2 matches 9 bases. Germline V lookup: CDR1 SGHVS, CDR2 FNYEAQ. J gave up 6 bases and V 2 bases, and 7 bases lay outside the gene matches. The CDR3 consists of 16 residues. This CDR3 reads CASSLILAGGPGELFF. DNA of the CDR3: TGTGCCAGCAGCTTAATTCTGGCGGGAGGGCCCGGGGAGCTGTTTTTT.

This chain uses TRBV19 with TRBJ2-7; D is uncertain. Germline assignment: CDR1 LNHDA and CDR2 SQIVND (reference sequence). The CDR3 contains 12 residues. V was pared by 4 bases and J by 6 bases, with 10 bases between. CDR3 DNA sequence: TGTGCCAGTAGTACCCCTGGTCCCGAGCAGTACTTC. Encoded protein: CASSTPGPEQYF.

This rearrangement joins TRBV27 to TRBJ2-5; D is ambiguous. Trimming cost V 3 bases and J 0 bases, with 14 bases left between them. The CDR3 loop spans 16 amino acids. Germline values: CDR1 MNHEY, CDR2 SMNVEV (reference sequence). The CDR3 spells CASSFRTASYQETQYF. The CDR3 DNA reads TGTGCCAGCAGTTTCAGAACAGCCTCGTACCAAGAGACCCAGTACTTC.

This sequence joins TRBV10-1 and TRBJ2-2; unclear D gene. The germline gives CDR1 WNHNN, CDR2 SYGVQD (reference sequence). V lost 5 bases and J lost 5, with 9 bases in between. The CDR3 totals 13 residues. CDR3 residues: CASSSLPTGELFF. The CDR3, as DNA: TGCGCCAGCAGTTCCTTACCTACCGGGGAGCTGTTTTTT.

The chain is built from TRBV11-3 and TRBJ2-3; unclear D gene. Trimming shortened V by 5 bases and J by 0 bases, and 15 bases separated the two germline ends. The CDR3 runs 16 residues. The germline gives CDR1 SGHNT, CDR2 YENEEA. CDR3 in DNA: TGTGCCAGCAGCCCCGGACCAGCTGCTAGCACAGATACGCAGTATTTT. It translates to CASSPGPAASTDTQYF. Based on the CDR3 plus reference TRBV11-3 and TRBJ2-3, the full variable domain is EAGVVQSPRYKIIEKKQPVAFWCNPISGHNTLYWYLQNLGQGPELLIRYENEEAVDDSQLPKDRFSAERLKGVDSTLKIQPAELGDSAVYLCASSPGPAASTDTQYFGPGTRLTVL.

The gene calls are TRBV2 and TRBJ2-3; TRBD2 is a possible D gene (7 bases). Trimming stripped 6 bases from V and 1 base from J, with 17 bases between. The CDR3 extends over 16 amino acids. Germline CDR1 SNHLY, CDR2 FYNNEI. CDR3 nucleotides: TGTGCCAGCAGAGCCCTCGGGGGGCGCGGCACAGATACGCAGTATTTT. Amino acid sequence: CASRALGGRGTDTQYF.

The chain couples TRBV7-2 to TRBJ2-3; D unclear. Germline CDR1 reads SGHTA; CDR2 reads FQGNSA. V lost 6 bases to trimming and J lost 3 bases, with 13 bases between them. The CDR3 consists of 14 residues. CDR3 coding DNA: TGTGCCAGCAGTTCGACGCTAGGTACAGATACGCAGTATTTT. Translated, it gives CASSSTLGTDTQYF.

This chain links TRBV28 with TRBJ1-1; D remains unclear. From germline, CDR1 is MDHEN and CDR2 SYDVKM. Deletions cut 7 bases from V and 6 bases from J, with 15 bases between. The CDR3 consists of 13 residues. This CDR3 reads CASNPLSVAEAFF. In nucleotides, the CDR3 is TGTGCCAGCAACCCCCTGAGCGTCGCTGAAGCTTTCTTT. The full variable domain, in which reference TRBV28 and TRBJ1-1 provide the parts outside the CDR3, is DVKVTQSSRYLVKRTGEKVFLECVQDMDHENMFWYRQDPGLGLRLIYFSYDVKMKEKGDIPEGYSVSREKKERFSLILESASTNQTSMYLCASNPLSVAEAFFGQGTRLTVV.

The chain carries TRBV7-7 and TRBJ2-5, with D maybe TRBD1 (5 bases). The CDR3 length is 14 residues. Germline loops: CDR1 SSHAT, CDR2 FNYEAQ (reference sequence). V lost 5 bases and J lost 5, with 15 bases in between. DNA for the CDR3: TGTGCCAGCAGCCAGCAGATGTGGGGCGAGACCCAGTACTTC. Translating it yields CASSQQMWGETQYF.

V usage is TRBV5-1 and J usage is TRBJ2-1; TRBD2 matches 12 bases. Germline V gene sequence: CDR1 SGHRS, CDR2 YFSETQ. CDR3 length: 15 amino acids. The V gene end was trimmed by 0 bases and the J gene end by 9 bases; junction bases not matched to a gene: 4. CDR3 sequence: CASSLETSGSGEQFF. The CDR3 bases are TGCGCCAGCAGCTTGGAGACTAGCGGGAGCGGTGAGCAGTTCTTC.

The rearrangement links TRBV6-5 to TRBJ2-7, with D uncertain. Trimming pared 5 bases from V and 2 bases from J, leaving 13 bases between. The germline V gene has CDR1 MNHEY and CDR2 SVGAGI. The CDR3 covers 14 residues. The CDR3 nucleotides are TGTGCCAGCAGTGACACCCAACGGGCCTACGAGCAGTACTTC. Translating it yields CASSDTQRAYEQYF.

This sequence joins TRBV18 and TRBJ2-2; no definite D call. CDR3 size: 16 residues. Per the germline V gene, CDR1 is KGHSH and CDR2 is LQKENI. V lost 3 bases and J lost 6, with 17 bases in between. In DNA, the CDR3 is TGTGCCAGCTCACCCGAAAGAGCCCGGCTAGCCGGGGAGCTGTTTTTT. Protein product: CASSPERARLAGELFF.

The rearrangement joins TRBV7-2 to TRBJ2-7; 9 bases fit TRBD2. CDR1 SGHTA and CDR2 FQGNSA come from the germline V gene. The CDR3 length is 14 residues. V lost 2 bases, J lost 6 bases, and 5 bases stayed unmatched. Here the CDR3 DNA reads TGTGCCAGCAGCTTAAATAGCGGGAGTGCCGAGCAGTACTTC. Its translation is CASSLNSGSAEQYF.

The rearrangement uses TRBV5-1 and TRBJ2-3, with D possibly TRBD1 on 6 matching bases. V shed 0 bases and J shed 5 bases, with 19 bases lying between them. The CDR3 extends over 17 amino acids. CDR1 and CDR2 from the germline V gene are SGHRS and YFSETQ. The CDR3 nucleotides read TGCGCCAGCAGCTTGGAGGGACAATCAGCGTTTGGAGATACGCAGTATTTT. The encoded protein is CASSLEGQSAFGDTQYF.

Notes on this clone: Additional DNA sequences in this sample encode the identical CDR3. This rearrangement joins TRBV7-2 to TRBJ2-3; unclear D gene. The length of the CDR3 is 13 residues. Germline CDR1 reads SGHTA; CDR2 reads FQGNSA. Trimming removed 4 bases from V and 0 bases from J, with 5 bases in between. CDR3 nucleotides: TGTGCCAGCAGCTCCCCCAGCACAGATACGCAGTATTTT. Translated: CASSSPSTDTQYF.

V is TRBV2 and J is TRBJ1-5; no definite D call. V lost 5 bases, J lost 3 bases, and 14 bases lay in between. This CDR3 has 15 residues. Germline CDR1 and CDR2: SNHLY and FYNNEI. The CDR3, as DNA: TGTGCCAGCAGTCACGAGGTGGGGAACAATCAGCCCCAGCATTTT. This sequence encodes CASSHEVGNNQPQHF.

A single count supports this clone. The chain has TRBV11-1 and TRBJ1-1, with TRBD1 identical over 8 bases. CDR3 size: 16 residues. Germline assignment: CDR1 SGHAT and CDR2 FQDESV (reference sequence). Unmatched junction bases numbered 13, after V lost 5 bases and J lost 5 bases. CDR3 sequence: CASSPKTRGRRTEAFF. The CDR3 bases are TGTGCCAGCAGCCCCAAAACCAGGGGGCGCAGAACTGAAGCTTTCTTT.

The gene calls are TRBV19 and TRBJ1-5; no firm D call. The CDR3 is 14 amino acids. Trimming cost V 10 bases and J 4 bases, with 17 bases left between them. In germline, CDR1 is LNHDA, CDR2 SQIVND (reference sequence). The CDR3 DNA is TGTGCCACCTCCCAGTTGGGGTCAAATCAGCCCCAGCATTTT. Its translation is CATSQLGSNQPQHF.

This clone has just one count. This specimen includes other DNA sequences encoding the same CDR3. J is TRBJ1-5 and V is TRBV7-2, with D perhaps TRBD1 (6 bases). The CDR3 has 13 residues. Germline loops: CDR1 SGHTA, CDR2 FQGNSA. Trimming left V 2 bases short and J 7 bases short, with 9 bases between. CDR3 sequence: CASSLSQGQPQHF. The DNA for the CDR3 is TGTGCCAGCAGCTTAAGCCAGGGGCAGCCCCAGCATTTT.

J is TRBJ2-3 and V is TRBV11-2; D could derive from TRBD1 or TRBD2 (7 bases each). CDR3 size: 15 residues. Germline assignment: CDR1 SGHAT and CDR2 FQNNGV. V was cut by 5 bases and J by 3 bases, with 15 bases left in between. DNA for the CDR3: TGTGCCAGCAGCGCCAGACAGGGAGGGACAGATACGCAGTATTTT. Translation: CASSARQGGTDTQYF.

The J gene is TRBJ1-5, the V gene TRBV7-9, with D tentatively TRBD1 (6 bases). The CDR3 contains 13 residues. V was pared by 8 bases and J by 4 bases, with 12 bases between. In germline, CDR1 is SEHNR, CDR2 FQNEAQ (reference sequence). The CDR3 sequence is CASGSGQNQPQHF. The CDR3 DNA is TGTGCCAGCGGTTCGGGACAAAATCAGCCCCAGCATTTT.

CDR3 sequence: CATSRDKWRGAEAFF. The CDR3 DNA reads TGTGCCACCAGCAGAGACAAGTGGCGCGGTGCTGAAGCTTTCTTT. V usage is TRBV15 and J usage is TRBJ1-1; D remains ambiguous. This CDR3 spans 15 amino acids. Trimming took 0 bases from V and 6 from J, leaving 14 bases between them. Germline values: CDR1 LNHNV, CDR2 YYDKDF (reference sequence).

The chain uses TRBV2 and TRBJ2-2, with 9 bases fitting TRBD1. The CDR3 has 15 amino acids. Germline CDR1 is SNHLY and CDR2 is FYNNEI. With 8 bases clipped from V and 2 bases from J, the junction kept 6 bases outside the gene matches. CDR3 in amino acids: CASGNRGLNTGELFF. CDR3 coding DNA: TGTGCCAGCGGTAACAGGGGGCTAAACACCGGGGAGCTGTTTTTT.